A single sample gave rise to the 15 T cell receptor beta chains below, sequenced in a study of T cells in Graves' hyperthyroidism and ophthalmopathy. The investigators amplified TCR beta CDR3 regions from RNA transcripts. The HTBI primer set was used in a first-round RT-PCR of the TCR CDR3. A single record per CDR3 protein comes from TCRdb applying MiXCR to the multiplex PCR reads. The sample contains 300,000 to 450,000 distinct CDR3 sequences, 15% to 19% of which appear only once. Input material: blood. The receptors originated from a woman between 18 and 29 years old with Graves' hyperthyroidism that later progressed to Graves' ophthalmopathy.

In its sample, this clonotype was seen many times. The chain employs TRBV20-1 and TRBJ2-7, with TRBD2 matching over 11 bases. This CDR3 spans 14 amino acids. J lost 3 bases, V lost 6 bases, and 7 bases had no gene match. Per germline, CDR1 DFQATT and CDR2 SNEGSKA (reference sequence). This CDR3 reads CSAKGTSGSYEQYF. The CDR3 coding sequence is TGCAGTGCCAAAGGAACTAGCGGGAGCTACGAGCAGTACTTC.

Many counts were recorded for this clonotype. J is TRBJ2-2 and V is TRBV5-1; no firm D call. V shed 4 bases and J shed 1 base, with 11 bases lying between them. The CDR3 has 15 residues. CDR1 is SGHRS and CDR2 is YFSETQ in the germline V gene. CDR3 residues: CASSLTTVNTGELFF. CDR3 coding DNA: TGCGCCAGCAGCCTAACTACAGTGAACACCGGGGAGCTGTTTTTT.

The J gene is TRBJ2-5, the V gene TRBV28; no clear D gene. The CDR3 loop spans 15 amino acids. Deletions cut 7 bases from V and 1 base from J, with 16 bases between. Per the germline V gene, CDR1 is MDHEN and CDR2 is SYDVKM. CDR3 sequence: CASKGAVEVQETQYF. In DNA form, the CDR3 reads TGTGCCAGCAAGGGTGCGGTCGAAGTCCAAGAGACCCAGTACTTC.

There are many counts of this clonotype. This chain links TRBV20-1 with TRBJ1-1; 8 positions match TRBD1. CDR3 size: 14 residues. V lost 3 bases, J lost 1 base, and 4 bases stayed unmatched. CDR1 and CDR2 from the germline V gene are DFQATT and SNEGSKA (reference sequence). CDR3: CSASRGQANTEAFF. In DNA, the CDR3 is TGCAGTGCTAGTCGGGGACAGGCGAACACTGAAGCTTTCTTT.

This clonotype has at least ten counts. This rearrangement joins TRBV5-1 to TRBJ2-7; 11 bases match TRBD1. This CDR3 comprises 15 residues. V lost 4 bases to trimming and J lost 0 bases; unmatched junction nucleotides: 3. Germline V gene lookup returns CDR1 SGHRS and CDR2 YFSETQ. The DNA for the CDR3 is TGCGCCAGCAGCACAGGGACAGGGGGCTCCTACGAGCAGTACTTC. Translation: CASSTGTGGSYEQYF. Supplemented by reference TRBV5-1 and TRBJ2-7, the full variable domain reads KAGVTQTPRYLIKTRGQQVTLSCSPISGHRSVSWYQQTPGQGLQFLFEYFSETQRNKGNFPGRFSGRQFSNSRSEMNVSTLELGDSALYLCASSTGTGGSYEQYFGPGTRLTVT.

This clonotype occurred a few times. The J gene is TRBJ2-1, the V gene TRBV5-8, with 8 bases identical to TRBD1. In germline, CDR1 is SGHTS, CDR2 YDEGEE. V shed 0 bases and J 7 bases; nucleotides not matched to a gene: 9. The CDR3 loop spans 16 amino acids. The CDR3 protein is CASSLEGTGRGNEQFF. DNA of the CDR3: TGTGCCAGCAGCTTGGAGGGGACAGGCAGGGGGAATGAGCAGTTCTTC.

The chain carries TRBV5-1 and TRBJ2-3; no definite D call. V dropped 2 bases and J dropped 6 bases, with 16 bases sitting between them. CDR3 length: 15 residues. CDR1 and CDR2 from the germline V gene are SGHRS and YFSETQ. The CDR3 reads CASSFTGSPRDTQYF. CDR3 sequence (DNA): TGCGCCAGCAGCTTTACCGGGTCACCAAGGGATACGCAGTATTTT.

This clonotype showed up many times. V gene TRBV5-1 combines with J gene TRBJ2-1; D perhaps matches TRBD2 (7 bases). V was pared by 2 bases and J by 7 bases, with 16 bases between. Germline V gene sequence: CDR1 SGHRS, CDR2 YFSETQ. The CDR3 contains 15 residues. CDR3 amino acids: CASSFRGAGDNEQFF. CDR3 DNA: TGCGCCAGCAGCTTCCGGGGGGCTGGTGATAATGAGCAGTTCTTC. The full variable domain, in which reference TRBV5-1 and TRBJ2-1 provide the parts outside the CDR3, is KAGVTQTPRYLIKTRGQQVTLSCSPISGHRSVSWYQQTPGQGLQFLFEYFSETQRNKGNFPGRFSGRQFSNSRSEMNVSTLELGDSALYLCASSFRGAGDNEQFFGPGTRLTVL.

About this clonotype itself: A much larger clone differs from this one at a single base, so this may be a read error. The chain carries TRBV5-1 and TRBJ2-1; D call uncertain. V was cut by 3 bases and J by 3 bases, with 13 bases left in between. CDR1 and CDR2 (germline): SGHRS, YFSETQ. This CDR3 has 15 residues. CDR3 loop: CASSSKYQLYNEQFF. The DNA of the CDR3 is TGCGCCAGCAGCTCGAAATATCAGCTCTACAATGAGCAGTTCTTC. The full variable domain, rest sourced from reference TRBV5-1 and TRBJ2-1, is KAGVTQTPRYLIKTRGQQVTLSCSPISGHRSVSWYQQTPGQGLQFLFEYFSETQRNKGNFPGRFSGRQFSNSRSEMNVSTLELGDSALYLCASSSKYQLYNEQFFGPGTRLTVL.

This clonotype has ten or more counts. The CDR3 protein is CASSVKGNGYGYTF. In nucleotides, the CDR3 is TGTGCCAGCAGTGTTAAGGGGAATGGCTATGGCTACACCTTC. This rearrangement joins TRBV27 to TRBJ1-2, with D possibly matching TRBD1 (5 bases). V lost 5 bases and J lost 4, with 14 bases in between. This CDR3 is built from 14 residues. Germline V gene lookup returns CDR1 MNHEY and CDR2 SMNVEV (reference sequence).

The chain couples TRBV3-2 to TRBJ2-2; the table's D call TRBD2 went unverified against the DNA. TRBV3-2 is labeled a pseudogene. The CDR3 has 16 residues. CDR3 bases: TGTGCCAGCAGCCAAGATCCTAGCGGGAGGGCCGGGGAGCTGTTTTTT. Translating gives CASSQDPSGRAGELFF.

The CDR3 loop is CASSRWRETNNEQFF. The CDR3, as DNA: TGTGCCAGTAGTAGGTGGCGGGAGACTAACAATGAGCAGTTCTTC. The V and J genes are TRBV19 and TRBJ2-1; 7 bases agree with TRBD2. V dropped 4 bases and J dropped 5; count of bases not matched to a gene: 8. Germline loops: CDR1 LNHDA, CDR2 SQIVND (reference sequence). This CDR3 has 15 residues.

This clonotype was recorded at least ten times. The CDR3 DNA follows: TGCAGTGCTAGGCTAGCGGGAGGTACGGAGACCCAGTACTTC. Translated: CSARLAGGTETQYF. The chain employs TRBV20-1 and TRBJ2-5; TRBD2 aligns across 11 bases. V shed 3 bases, J shed 5 bases, and the junction held 5 bases outside the gene matches. This CDR3 comprises 14 residues. Per germline, CDR1 DFQATT and CDR2 SNEGSKA (reference sequence).

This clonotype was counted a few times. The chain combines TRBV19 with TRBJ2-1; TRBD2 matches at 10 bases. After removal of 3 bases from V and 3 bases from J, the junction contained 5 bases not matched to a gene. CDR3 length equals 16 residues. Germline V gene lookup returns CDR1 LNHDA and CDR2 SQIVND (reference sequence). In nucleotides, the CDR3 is TGTGCCAGTAGTATTTCCGGGACTAGCGTCTACAATGAGCAGTTCTTC. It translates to CASSISGTSVYNEQFF.

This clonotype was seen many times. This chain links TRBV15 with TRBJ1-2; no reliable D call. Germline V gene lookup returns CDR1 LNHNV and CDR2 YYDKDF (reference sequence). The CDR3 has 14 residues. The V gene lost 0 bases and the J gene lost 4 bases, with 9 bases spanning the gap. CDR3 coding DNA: TGTGCCACCAGCAGAGATCCGGGTCTCTATGGCTACACCTTC. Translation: CATSRDPGLYGYTF.